This TCR beta chain stems from a study of regulatory T cells in long-lasting Graves disease. Time point reported: newly diagnosed GD, antithyroid drugs for less than 3 months. The TCR library was made from RNA that had been extracted from PBMCs in TRIzol. The CDR3 runs to 14 residues. Trimming took 0 bases from V and 2 from J, leaving 9 bases between them. CDR1 and CDR2 from the germline V gene are SGDLS and YYNGEE. Ten or more counts support this clonotype. To make TCR beta libraries, researchers used iRepertoire HTBI primers and Arm-PCR of CDR3 regions. TCRdb recomputed calls from the multiplex PCR reads with MiXCR, one row per CDR3 protein. The top ten hold about 25% of the sample, which has about 420,000 distinct CDR3 sequences, roughly 17% seen once. The sample was also linked to a second study, of T cells in Graves' hyperthyroidism and ophthalmopathy. As that report states: Diagnosis of hyperthyroidism was new in patients aged 18 to 65, and its duration was under 2 months.

This chain uses TRBV9 with TRBJ2-7, with TRBD1 as a possible D gene (6 bases). This specimen consisted of peripheral blood mononuclear cells (PBMCs), obtained at new diagnosis, from a patient treated with antithyroid drugs. This sequence was found in a woman under 30 with Graves disease. The CDR3 DNA reads TGTGCCAGCAGCGTAGGCCAGGGGACCTACGAGCAGTACTTC. Protein product: CASSVGQGTYEQYF.